The sequence of this TCR beta chain was determined in a study of CD8 T cells in ankylosing spondylitis. Study-wide findings and caveats: Significant enrichment of disease-linked clones was reportedly seen in matched ankylosing spondylitis synovial fluid. With a CD8+ phenotype, disease-linked clones were relatively rare in peripheral blood. A motif of 7 to 9 highly homologous TCR beta variants was seen as apparently characteristic of ankylosing spondylitis blood.

Deletions cut 0 bases from V and 3 bases from J, with 18 bases between. Germline V gives CDR1 SGDLS, CDR2 YYNGEE. The CDR3 extends over 18 amino acids. This clonotype was counted at least ten times. What it binds is unknown. One entry per CDR3 protein results from TCRdb running MiXCR on the 5' RACE reads. Of about 30,000 distinct CDR3 sequences in the sample, about 5.1% are singletons; the top ten hold roughly 1.8%. The chain employs TRBV9 and TRBJ2-2; D may be TRBD1 (6 bases). The sample comprised blood, either unsorted or a sorted T cell fraction (not recorded which). This TCR derives from a female donor with ankylosing spondylitis or in good health (not recorded which). The CDR3, as DNA: TGTGCCAGCAGCGTAGACCCCCCAACAGGGAAATACACCGGGGAGCTGTTTTTT. This encodes CASSVDPPTGKYTGELFF. Together with reference TRBV9 and TRBJ2-2, the CDR3 gives the full variable domain: DSGVTQTPKHLITATGQRVTLRCSPRSGDLSVYWYQQSLDQGLQFLIQYYNGEERAKGNILERFSAQQFPDLHSELNLSSLELGDSALYFCASSVDPPTGKYTGELFFGEGSRLTVL.